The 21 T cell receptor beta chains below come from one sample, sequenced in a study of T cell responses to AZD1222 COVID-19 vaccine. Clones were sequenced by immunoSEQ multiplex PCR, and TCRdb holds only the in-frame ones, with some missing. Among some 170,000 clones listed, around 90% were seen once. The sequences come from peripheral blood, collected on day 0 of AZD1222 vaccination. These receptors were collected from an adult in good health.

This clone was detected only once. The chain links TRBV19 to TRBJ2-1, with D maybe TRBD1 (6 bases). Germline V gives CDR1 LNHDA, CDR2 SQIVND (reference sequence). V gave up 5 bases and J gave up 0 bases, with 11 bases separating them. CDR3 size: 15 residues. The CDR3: CASSADRSSYNEQFF. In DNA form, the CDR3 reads TGTGCCAGTAGTGCTGACAGGAGCTCCTACAATGAGCAGTTCTTC.

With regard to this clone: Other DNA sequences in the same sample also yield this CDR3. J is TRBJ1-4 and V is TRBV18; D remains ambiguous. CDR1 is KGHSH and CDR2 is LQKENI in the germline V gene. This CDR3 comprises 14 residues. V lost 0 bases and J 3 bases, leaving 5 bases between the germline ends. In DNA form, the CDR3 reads TGTGCCAGCTCACCACCGAGGCCTAATGAAAAACTGTTTTTT. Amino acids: CASSPPRPNEKLFF.

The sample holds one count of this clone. The CDR3 bases are TGCGCCAGCAGCCAAGATCTGGGCGGGCTTGATAAAAACATTCAGTACTTC. Translation: CASSQDLGGLDKNIQYF. The V gene is TRBV4-3, the J gene TRBJ2-4; D possibly corresponds to TRBD2 (5 bases). Per the germline V gene, CDR1 is LGHNA and CDR2 is YSLEER. V lost 0 bases to trimming and J lost 4 bases, with 16 bases between them. There are 17 residues in the CDR3.

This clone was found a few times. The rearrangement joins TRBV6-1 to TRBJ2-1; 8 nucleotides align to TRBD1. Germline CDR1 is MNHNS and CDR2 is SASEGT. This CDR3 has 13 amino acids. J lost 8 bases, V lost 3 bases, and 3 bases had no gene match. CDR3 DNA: TGTGCCAGCAGTGACCAGGGGGCGCATGAGCAGTTCTTC. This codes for CASSDQGAHEQFF.

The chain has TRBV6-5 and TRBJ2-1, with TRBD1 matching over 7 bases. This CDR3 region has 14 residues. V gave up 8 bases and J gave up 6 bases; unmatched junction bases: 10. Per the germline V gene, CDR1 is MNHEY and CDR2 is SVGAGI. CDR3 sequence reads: CASLPGTAANEQFF. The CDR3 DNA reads TGTGCCAGCCTTCCAGGGACAGCCGCCAATGAGCAGTTCTTC.

The CDR3 sequence is CATSRVSTGVQPQHF. CDR3 coding DNA: TGTGCCACCAGCAGAGTTAGCACCGGCGTTCAGCCCCAGCATTTT. The chain employs TRBV15 and TRBJ1-5; no definite D call. V lost 1 base, J lost 6 bases, and 13 bases lay in between. CDR3 size: 15 residues. In germline, CDR1 is LNHNV, CDR2 YYDKDF (reference sequence). Full variable domain (remainder filled in from reference TRBV15 and TRBJ1-5): DAMVIQNPRYQVTQFGKPVTLSCSQTLNHNVMYWYQQKSSQAPKLLFHYYDKDFNNEADTPDNFQSRRPNTSFCFLDIRSPGLGDTAMYLCATSRVSTGVQPQHFGDGTRLSIL.

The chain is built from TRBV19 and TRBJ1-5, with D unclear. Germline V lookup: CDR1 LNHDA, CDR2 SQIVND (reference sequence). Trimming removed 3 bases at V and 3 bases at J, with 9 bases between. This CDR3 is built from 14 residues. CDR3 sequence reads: CASSIGLDNQPQHF. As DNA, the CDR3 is TGTGCCAGTAGTATCGGCCTGGACAATCAGCCCCAGCATTTT.

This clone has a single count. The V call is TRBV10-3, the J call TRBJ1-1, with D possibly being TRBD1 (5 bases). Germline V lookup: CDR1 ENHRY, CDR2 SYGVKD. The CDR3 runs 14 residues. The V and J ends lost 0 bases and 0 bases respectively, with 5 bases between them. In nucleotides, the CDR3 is TGTGCCATCAGTGAGTCACAGGTGAACACTGAAGCTTTCTTT. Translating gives CAISESQVNTEAFF.

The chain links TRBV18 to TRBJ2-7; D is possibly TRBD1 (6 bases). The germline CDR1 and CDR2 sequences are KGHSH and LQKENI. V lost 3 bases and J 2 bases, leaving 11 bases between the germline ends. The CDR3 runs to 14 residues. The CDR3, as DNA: TGTGCCAGCTCACCCCGGACAGATGCCTACGAGCAGTACGTC. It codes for CASSPRTDAYEQYV.

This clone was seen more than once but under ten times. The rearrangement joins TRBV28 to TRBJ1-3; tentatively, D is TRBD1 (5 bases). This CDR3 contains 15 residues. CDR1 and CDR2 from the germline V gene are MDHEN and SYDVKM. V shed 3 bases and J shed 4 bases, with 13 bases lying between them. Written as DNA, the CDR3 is TGTGCCAGCAGTTTCGAGGGGCCGGAGGGAAACACCATATATTTT. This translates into CASSFEGPEGNTIYF.

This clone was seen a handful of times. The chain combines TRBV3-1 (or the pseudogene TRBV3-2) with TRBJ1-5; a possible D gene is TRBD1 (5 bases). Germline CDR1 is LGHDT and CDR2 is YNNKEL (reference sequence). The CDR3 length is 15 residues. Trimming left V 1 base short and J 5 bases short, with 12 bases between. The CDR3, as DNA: TGTGCCAGCAGCCAAGGGGGCCTAGGGCATCAGCCCCAGCATTTT. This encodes CASSQGGLGHQPQHF.

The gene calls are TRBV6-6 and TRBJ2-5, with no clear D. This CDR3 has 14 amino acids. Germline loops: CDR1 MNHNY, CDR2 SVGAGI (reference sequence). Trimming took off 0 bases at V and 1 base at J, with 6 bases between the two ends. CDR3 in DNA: TGTGCCAGCAGTTACTCTCAGGTCCAAGAGACCCAGTACTTC. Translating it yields CASSYSQVQETQYF.

Here the CDR3 DNA reads TGTGCCACCAGCAGAGAAGACTATGGCTACACCTTC. Protein: CATSREDYGYTF. V is TRBV15 and J is TRBJ1-2; the D is unclear. CDR1 LNHNV and CDR2 YYDKDF come from the germline V gene (reference sequence). V lost 0 bases and J lost 3, with 2 bases in between. This CDR3 contains 12 residues.

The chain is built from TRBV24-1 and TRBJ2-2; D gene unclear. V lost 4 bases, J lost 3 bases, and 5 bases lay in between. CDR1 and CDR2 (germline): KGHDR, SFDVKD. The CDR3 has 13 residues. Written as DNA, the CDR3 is TGTGCCACCAGTGAAGTGCACACCGGGGAGCTGTTTTTT. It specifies CATSEVHTGELFF.

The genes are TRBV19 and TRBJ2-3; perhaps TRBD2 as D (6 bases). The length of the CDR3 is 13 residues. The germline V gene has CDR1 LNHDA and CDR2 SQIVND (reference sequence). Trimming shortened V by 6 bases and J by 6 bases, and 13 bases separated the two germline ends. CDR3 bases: TGTGCCAGTAGATTAGGAGGGTCGGATACGCAGTATTTT. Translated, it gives CASRLGGSDTQYF.

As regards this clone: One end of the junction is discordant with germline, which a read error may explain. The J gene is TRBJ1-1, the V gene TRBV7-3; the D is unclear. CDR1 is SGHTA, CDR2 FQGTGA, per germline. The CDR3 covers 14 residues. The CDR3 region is CASKQNAMNTEAFF. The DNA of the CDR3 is TGTGCTAGCAAGCAGAATGCGATGAACACTGAAGCTTTCTTT.

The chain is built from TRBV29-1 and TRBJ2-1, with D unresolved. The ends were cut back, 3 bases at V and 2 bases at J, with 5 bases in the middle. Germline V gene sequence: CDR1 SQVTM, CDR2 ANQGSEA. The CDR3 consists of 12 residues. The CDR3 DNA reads TGCAGCGTTGATCCCACCTACAATGAGCAGTTCTTC. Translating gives CSVDPTYNEQFF.

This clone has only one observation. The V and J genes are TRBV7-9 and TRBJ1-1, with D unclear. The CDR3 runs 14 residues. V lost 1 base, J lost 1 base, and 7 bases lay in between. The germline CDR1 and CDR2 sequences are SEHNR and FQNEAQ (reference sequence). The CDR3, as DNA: TGTGCCAGCAGCTTAGGGGCACCGAACACTGAAGCTTTCTTT. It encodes CASSLGAPNTEAFF.

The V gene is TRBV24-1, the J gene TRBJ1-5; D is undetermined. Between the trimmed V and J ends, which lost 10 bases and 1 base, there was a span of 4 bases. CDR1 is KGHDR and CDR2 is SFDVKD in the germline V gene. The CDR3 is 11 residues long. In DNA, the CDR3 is TGTGCCACAGGGAGCAATCAGCCCCAGCATTTT. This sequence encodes CATGSNQPQHF.

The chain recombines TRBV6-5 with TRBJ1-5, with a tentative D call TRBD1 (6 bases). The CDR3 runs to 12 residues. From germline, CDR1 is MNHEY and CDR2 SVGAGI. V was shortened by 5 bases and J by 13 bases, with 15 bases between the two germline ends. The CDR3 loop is CASSTPQGPQHF. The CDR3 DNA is TGTGCCAGCAGTACCCCACAGGGACCACAGCATTTT.

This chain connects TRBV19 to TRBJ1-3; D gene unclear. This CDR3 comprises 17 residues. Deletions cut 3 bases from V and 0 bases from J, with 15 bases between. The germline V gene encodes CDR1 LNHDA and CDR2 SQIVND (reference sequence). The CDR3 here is CASSIGLLRLSGNTIYF. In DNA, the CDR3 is TGTGCCAGTAGTATCGGACTCTTACGGCTCTCTGGAAACACCATATATTTT.